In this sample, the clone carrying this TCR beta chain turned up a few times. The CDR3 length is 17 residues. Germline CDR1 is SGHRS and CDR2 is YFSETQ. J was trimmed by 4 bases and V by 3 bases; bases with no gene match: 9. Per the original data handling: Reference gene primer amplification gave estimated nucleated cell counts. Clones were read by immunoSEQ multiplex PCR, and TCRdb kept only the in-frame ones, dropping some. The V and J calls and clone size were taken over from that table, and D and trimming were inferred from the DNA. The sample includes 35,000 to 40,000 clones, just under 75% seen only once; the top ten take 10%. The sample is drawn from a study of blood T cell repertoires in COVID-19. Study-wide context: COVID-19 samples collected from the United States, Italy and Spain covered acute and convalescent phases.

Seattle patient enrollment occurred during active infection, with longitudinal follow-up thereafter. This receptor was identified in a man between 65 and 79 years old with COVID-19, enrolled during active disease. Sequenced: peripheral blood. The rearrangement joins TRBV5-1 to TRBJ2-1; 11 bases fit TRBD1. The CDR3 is CASSWKPGQGVYNEQFF. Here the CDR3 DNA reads TGCGCCAGCAGCTGGAAACCGGGACAGGGGGTTTACAATGAGCAGTTCTTC. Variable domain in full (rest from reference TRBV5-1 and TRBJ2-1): KAGVTQTPRYLIKTRGQQVTLSCSPISGHRSVSWYQQTPGQGLQFLFEYFSETQRNKGNFPGRFSGRQFSNSRSEMNVSTLELGDSALYLCASSWKPGQGVYNEQFFGPGTRLTVL.